Described below is a single TCR beta chain sequence and its context. This sample was taken from a study of blood T cell repertoires in COVID-19. Clones were sequenced by immunoSEQ multiplex PCR, and TCRdb holds only the in-frame ones, with some missing. The table lists fewer than 45,000 clones, approximately 80% of them singletons. This receptor was taken from a human donor in a cohort sampled during active COVID-19. The sample consisted of peripheral blood.

CDR3 bases: TGTGCCAGCAACCGGTGGGGCAGGGAAGAGACCCAGTACTTC. Protein sequence: CASNRWGREETQYF. The rearrangement joins TRBV11-1 to TRBJ2-5; tentatively, D is TRBD1 (5 bases). V was pared by 7 bases and J by 3 bases, with 15 bases between. The germline CDR1 and CDR2 sequences are SGHAT and FQDESV (reference sequence). This CDR3 region has 14 residues. Filled out from reference TRBV11-1 and TRBJ2-5, the complete variable domain reads EAEVAQSPRYKITEKSQAVAFWCDPISGHATLYWYRQILGQGPELLVQFQDESVVDDSQLPKDRFSAERLKGVDSTLKIQPAELGDSAMYLCASNRWGREETQYFGPGTRLLVL.